Listed below are T cell receptor beta chains from one sample, sequenced in a study of blood T cell repertoires in COVID-19. Profiled with immunoSEQ multiplex PCR; TCRdb holds only in-frame clones, not every one. Among approximately 490,000 clones, approximately 86% were seen once, and the ten largest hold 0.7%. Sequences were obtained from PBMCs or T cells enriched from blood (not recorded which). All receptors derive from a woman younger than 35 who had recovered from COVID-19. Each CDR3 is given with its conserved first and last residue. D genes are given only for firm matches. Some rows mark clone size as missing; the rest say once, few, many or name a class of expanded clone.

abundance | j_gene | d_gene | v_gene | CDR3aa | CDR3nt
NA | TRBJ2-1 | NA | TRBV5-1 | CASSLQGINEQFF | TGCGCCAGCAGCTTACAGGGTATCAATGAGCAGTTCTTC
NA | TRBJ2-5 | TRBD1 | TRBV2 | CASTLTGAYGTQYF | TGTGCCAGCACCCTAACAGGGGCTTACGGGACCCAGTACTTC
NA | TRBJ1-4 | NA | TRBV19 | CASMYSGTNEKLFF | TGTGCCAGTATGTACTCGGGAACTAATGAAAAACTGTTTTTT
NA | TRBJ2-3 | NA | TRBV24-1 | CATSDSADTQYF | TGTGCCACCAGTGATTCCGCGGATACGCAGTATTTT
NA | TRBJ1-3 | NA | TRBV6-5 | CASSSGQRNSGNTIYF | TGTGCCAGCAGTTCCGGACAGAGGAACTCTGGAAACACCATATATTTT
NA | TRBJ1-6 | NA | TRBV6-6 | CASSYRGGRDSPLHF | TGTGCCAGCAGTTACCGCGGGGGAAGAGATTCACCCCTCCACTTT
NA | TRBJ1-1 | NA | TRBV30 | CAWNMNTEAFF | TGTGCCTGGAATATGAACACTGAAGCTTTCTTT
NA | TRBJ2-3 | TRBD2 | TRBV7-8 | CASSARLAGGPDTQYF | TGTGCCAGCAGCGCCCGACTAGCGGGGGGGCCGGATACGCAGTATTTT
NA | TRBJ2-5 | TRBD2 | TRBV30 | CAWSFTSGGSGETQYF | TGTGCCTGGAGTTTCACTAGCGGGGGGTCCGGGGAGACCCAGTACTTC
few | TRBJ1-6 | NA | TRBV27 | CASSLGGNSPLHF | TGTGCCAGCAGTTTGGGGGGGAATTCACCCCTCCACTTT
NA | TRBJ1-2 | NA | TRBV19 | CASSMRGDYGYTF | TGTGCCAGTAGTATGAGAGGAGACTATGGCTACACCTTC
NA | TRBJ2-1 | TRBD2 | TRBV20-1 | CSASYLGVAGSEDEQFF | TGCAGTGCTAGTTACCTGGGGGTAGCGGGAAGTGAAGATGAGCAGTTCTTC
NA | TRBJ1-4 | NA | TRBV3-1/TRBV3-2 | CASSHSEKLFF | TGTGCCAGCAGCCACAGTGAAAAACTGTTTTTT
few | TRBJ1-5 | NA | TRBV10-2 | CASSESAGFNQPQHF | TGCGCCAGCAGTGAGTCGGCCGGGTTCAATCAGCCCCAGCATTTT
NA | TRBJ1-1 | TRBD1 | TRBV5-1 | CASSRLDRDLNTEAFF | TGCGCCAGCAGCCGGCTGGACAGGGATTTGAACACTGAAGCTTTCTTT
NA | TRBJ1-3 | TRBD1 | TRBV10-3 | CAISATGGAGNTIYF | TGTGCCATCAGTGCGACAGGGGGCGCTGGAAACACCATATATTTT
few | TRBJ1-5 | TRBD1 | TRBV15 | CATSSGTVDQPQHF | TGTGCCACCAGCAGCGGGACAGTCGATCAGCCCCAGCATTTT
NA | TRBJ1-2 | NA | TRBV5-6 | CASSHDRYGVLYGYTF | TGTGCCAGCAGCCATGACAGATATGGGGTGCTCTATGGCTACACCTTC
NA | TRBJ1-2 | NA | TRBV29-1 | CSVSPGVPRNYGYTF | TGCAGCGTCTCGCCGGGGGTCCCGAGGAACTATGGCTACACCTTC
few | TRBJ2-1 | NA | TRBV10-3 | CAIRPFGGEQFF | TGTGCCATCAGGCCCTTTGGAGGTGAGCAGTTCTTC
NA | TRBJ1-2 | TRBD1 | TRBV15 | CATSTEDRDFNYGYTF | TGTGCCACCAGCACTGAGGACAGGGACTTTAACTATGGCTACACCTTC
NA | TRBJ1-3 | NA | TRBV6-6 | CASSYPPGSGNTIYF | TGTGCCAGCAGTTACCCCCCAGGGTCTGGAAACACCATATATTTT
NA | TRBJ1-2 | TRBD1 | TRBV6-2/TRBV6-3 | CASSYALPGTAYGYTF | TGTGCCAGCAGTTACGCCCTCCCCGGGACAGCCTATGGCTACACCTTC
NA | TRBJ2-3 | TRBD1 | TRBV5-6 | CASSLGGLSSTDTQYF | TGTGCCAGCAGCTTAGGGGGCCTTTCTAGCACAGATACGCAGTATTTT
NA | TRBJ1-1 | NA | TRBV6-5 | CATQWNTEAFF | TGTGCCACCCAATGGAACACTGAAGCTTTCTTT
NA | TRBJ1-5 | NA | TRBV7-9 | CASSLAQNQPQHF | TGTGCCAGCAGCTTAGCCCAGAATCAGCCCCAGCATTTT
NA | TRBJ1-1 | NA | TRBV30 | CAWGFREGDTEAFF | TGTGCCTGGGGATTCAGGGAGGGGGACACTGAAGCTTTCTTT
NA | TRBJ2-5 | TRBD1 | TRBV3-1/TRBV3-2 | CASSYWDRSQETQYF | TGTGCCAGCAGCTATTGGGACAGGTCTCAAGAGACCCAGTACTTC
few | TRBJ1-5 | NA | TRBV6-5 | CASSTGPRGQPQHF | TGTGCCAGCAGCACAGGGCCCCGGGGTCAGCCCCAGCATTTT
once | TRBJ1-1 | TRBD1 | TRBV7-9 | CASSFRDRDPNTEAFF | TGTGCCAGCAGCTTCCGGGACAGGGACCCGAACACTGAAGCTTTCTTT
few | TRBJ1-3 | TRBD1 | TRBV30 | CAQTGGNTIYF | TGTGCCCAGACAGGGGGCAACACCATATATTTT
NA | TRBJ1-2 | NA | TRBV5-6 | CASSLDAGWGGYTF | TGTGCCAGCAGCTTGGATGCGGGCTGGGGTGGCTACACCTTC
once | TRBJ1-5 | NA | TRBV2 | CASRRGYGQPQHF | TGTGCCAGCCGCCGGGGATACGGTCAGCCCCAGCATTTT
NA | TRBJ1-6 | NA | TRBV28 | CASIRDTENSPLHF | TGTGCCAGCATCCGGGACACGGAAAATTCACCCCTCCACTTT
NA | TRBJ1-1 | NA | TRBV5-1 | CASSTGTGGREAFF | TGCGCCAGCAGCACCGGGACCGGGGGGAGGGAAGCTTTCTTT
NA | TRBJ1-2 | NA | TRBV6-5 | CASSQTGFYGYTF | TGTGCCAGCAGTCAGACAGGCTTCTATGGCTACACCTTC
NA | TRBJ2-6 | TRBD1 | TRBV11-2 | CASSWDRAGANVLTF | TGTGCCAGCAGCTGGGACAGGGCTGGGGCCAACGTCCTGACTTTC
NA | TRBJ2-3 | NA | TRBV6-5 | CASSYALRADTQYF | TGTGCCAGCAGTTACGCCCTGAGGGCAGATACGCAGTATTTT
NA | TRBJ2-3 | TRBD2 | TRBV7-2 | CASSLQSGGADTQYF | TGTGCCAGCAGCTTACAAAGCGGGGGGGCGGATACGCAGTATTTT
once | TRBJ1-2 | NA | TRBV6-1 | CASSENAGPLYGYTF | TGTGCCAGCAGTGAAAACGCAGGGCCCCTCTATGGCTACACCTTC
few | TRBJ2-2 | NA | TRBV5-1 | CASSLVGRTKAGELFF | TGCGCCAGCAGCTTGGTAGGCAGGACAAAAGCCGGGGAGCTGTTTTTT
NA | TRBJ2-7 | NA | TRBV5-1 | CASSLDSRGAGEQYF | TGCGCCAGCAGCTTGGATAGCAGGGGAGCGGGGGAGCAGTACTTC
NA | TRBJ1-1 | TRBD1 | TRBV18 | CASSSPGQRLMNTEAFF | TGTGCCAGCTCATCCCCGGGACAGCGACTAATGAACACTGAAGCTTTCTTT
NA | TRBJ1-2 | NA | TRBV2 | CATQNGAGGAYGYTF | TGTGCCACCCAAAACGGGGCCGGGGGTGCCTATGGCTACACCTTC
NA | TRBJ2-3 | TRBD2 | TRBV6-1 | CASSDWASGTTDTQYF | TGTGCCAGCAGTGATTGGGCTAGCGGAACTACAGATACGCAGTATTTT
NA | TRBJ1-1 | NA | TRBV19 | CASNRDFEAFF | TGTGCCAGTAATCGGGACTTTGAAGCTTTCTTT
NA | TRBJ1-1 | NA | TRBV5-6 | CASSQAMMNTEAFF | TGTGCCAGCAGCCAGGCTATGATGAACACTGAAGCTTTCTTT
NA | TRBJ2-1 | NA | TRBV11-2 | CASSFKGNSYNEQFF | TGTGCCAGCAGCTTTAAGGGGAACTCCTACAATGAGCAGTTCTTC
NA | TRBJ2-2 | TRBD2 | TRBV11-2 | CASTPRGLAATGELFF | TGTGCCAGCACCCCTAGGGGACTAGCGGCGACCGGGGAGCTGTTTTTT